A single T cell receptor (beta chain) is shown here with its context. TCRdb's copy holds only in-frame clones and misses some; the assay was immunoSEQ multiplex PCR. The data show hundreds of thousands of clones, 70% to 90% seen once. These data come from a study of blood T cell repertoires in COVID-19. The CDR3 length is 14 residues. Looked up from germline, CDR1 is LGHNA and CDR2 is YSLEER. The V and J ends lost 1 base and 6 bases respectively, with 12 bases between them. The chain has TRBV4-3 and TRBJ1-2; D remains unclear. This TCR derives from a woman aged 25-40 years who had recovered from COVID-19. Sequences were obtained from PBMCs or T cells enriched from blood (not recorded which). Here the CDR3 DNA reads TGCGCCAGCAGCCAAGTCGAGGGTGATCATGGCTACACCTTC. Translation: CASSQVEGDHGYTF.